These T cell receptor beta chains were read from a single sample in a study of OX40 agonist ivuxolimab in advanced cancers. The protocol was immunoSEQ multiplex PCR, while the TCRdb copy is restricted to in-frame clones and leaves out a portion. The sample consists of some 51,000 clones, approximately 86% of them appearing once. The sequencing used CD4+ or CD8+ T cells sorted from blood, collected in a trial of the OX40 agonist ivuxolimab. The receptors were gathered from an adult with an advanced solid tumor such as melanoma, head and neck, liver or kidney cancer. Each CDR3 is given with its conserved first and last residue. The order of the fields is V gene, J gene, D gene, clone size, CDR3 protein, CDR3 DNA. A D gene is named only where the DNA matches it firmly. The listing skips clone size in some rows; elsewhere it reads once, few, many or a size class.

TRBV5-6,TRBJ2-1,-,-,CASSPLLGAGDEQFF,TGTGCCAGCAGCCCACTACTAGGGGCGGGCGATGAGCAGTTCTTC
TRBV9,TRBJ1-1,-,-,CASSPPRAEAFF,TGTGCCAGCAGCCCCCCCAGGGCTGAAGCTTTCTTT
TRBV28,TRBJ2-7,-,once,CASSLKDGLYEQYF,TGTGCCAGCAGTTTAAAGGACGGACTTTACGAGCAGTACTTC
TRBV5-6,TRBJ2-3,-,-,CASSSLVGVTDTQYF,TGTGCCAGCAGCTCCCTAGTGGGGGTCACAGATACGCAGTATTTT
TRBV5-1,TRBJ2-3,-,-,CASSKVGAQNTDTQYF,TGCGCCAGCAGTAAAGTTGGAGCCCAGAACACAGATACGCAGTATTTT
TRBV4-1,TRBJ1-2,-,-,CASSQEGNRGYTF,TGCGCCAGCAGCCAAGAGGGGAATCGGGGCTACACCTTC
TRBV11-2,TRBJ2-7,-,-,CASSLSPGETYEQYF,TGTGCCAGCAGCCTTTCCCCGGGGGAGACATACGAGCAGTACTTC
TRBV7-9,TRBJ2-3,-,-,CASSLFTARRDTQYF,TGTGCCAGCAGCTTATTCACGGCCAGGCGAGATACGCAGTATTTT
TRBV27,TRBJ2-7,-,once,CASRGPFYEQYF,TGTGCCAGCAGGGGGCCCTTCTACGAGCAGTACTTC
TRBV14,TRBJ2-3,-,-,CASSQEISDTQYF,TGTGCCAGCAGCCAAGAAATCTCAGATACGCAGTATTTT
TRBV28,TRBJ1-6,TRBD1,-,CASSLDRGGGSYNSPLHF,TGTGCCAGCAGTTTAGACAGGGGTGGTGGATCCTATAATTCACCCCTCCACTTT